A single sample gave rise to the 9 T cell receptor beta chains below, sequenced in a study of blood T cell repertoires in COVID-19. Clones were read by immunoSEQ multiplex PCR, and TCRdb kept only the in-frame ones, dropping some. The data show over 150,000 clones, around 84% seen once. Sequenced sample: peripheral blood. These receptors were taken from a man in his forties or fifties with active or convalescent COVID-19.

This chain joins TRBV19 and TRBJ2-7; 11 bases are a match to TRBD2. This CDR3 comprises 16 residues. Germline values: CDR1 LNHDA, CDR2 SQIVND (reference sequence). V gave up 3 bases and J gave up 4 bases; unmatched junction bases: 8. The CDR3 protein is CASSIIAGGAPYEQYF. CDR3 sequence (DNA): TGTGCCAGTAGTATCATAGCGGGAGGGGCCCCATACGAGCAGTACTTC.

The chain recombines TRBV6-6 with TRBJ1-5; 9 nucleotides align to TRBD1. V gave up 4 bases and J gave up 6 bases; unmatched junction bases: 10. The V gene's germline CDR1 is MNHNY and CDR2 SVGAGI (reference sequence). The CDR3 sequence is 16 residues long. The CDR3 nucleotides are TGTGCCAGCAGTTCCGCTACAGGGGGCGTAGGTCAGCCCCAGCATTTT. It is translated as CASSSATGGVGQPQHF.

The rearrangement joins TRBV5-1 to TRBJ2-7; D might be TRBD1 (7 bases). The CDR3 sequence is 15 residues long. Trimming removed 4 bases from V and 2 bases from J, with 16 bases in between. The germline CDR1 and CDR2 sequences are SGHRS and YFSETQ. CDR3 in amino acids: CASSPRGQKTYEQYF. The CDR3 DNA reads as TGCGCCAGCAGCCCGCGGGGACAGAAAACCTACGAGCAGTACTTC.

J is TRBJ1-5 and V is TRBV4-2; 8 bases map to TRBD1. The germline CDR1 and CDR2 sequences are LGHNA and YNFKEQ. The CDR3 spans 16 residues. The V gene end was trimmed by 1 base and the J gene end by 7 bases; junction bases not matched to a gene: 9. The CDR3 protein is CASSQALGQGRQPQHF. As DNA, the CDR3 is TGTGCCAGCAGCCAAGCACTTGGACAGGGAAGGCAGCCCCAGCATTTT.

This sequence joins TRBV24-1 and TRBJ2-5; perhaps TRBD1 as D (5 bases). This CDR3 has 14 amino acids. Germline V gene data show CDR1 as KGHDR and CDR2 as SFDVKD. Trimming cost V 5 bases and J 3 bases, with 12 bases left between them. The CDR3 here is CATSAAGSEETQYF. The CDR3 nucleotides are TGTGCCACCAGTGCAGCAGGGTCGGAAGAGACCCAGTACTTC.

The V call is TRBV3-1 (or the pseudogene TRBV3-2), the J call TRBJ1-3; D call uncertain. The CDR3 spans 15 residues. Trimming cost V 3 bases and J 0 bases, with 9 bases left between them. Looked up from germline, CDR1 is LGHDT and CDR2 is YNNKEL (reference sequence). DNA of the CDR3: TGTGCCAGCAGCCAGCGGGGAGTCTCTGGAAACACCATATATTTT. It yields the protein CASSQRGVSGNTIYF.

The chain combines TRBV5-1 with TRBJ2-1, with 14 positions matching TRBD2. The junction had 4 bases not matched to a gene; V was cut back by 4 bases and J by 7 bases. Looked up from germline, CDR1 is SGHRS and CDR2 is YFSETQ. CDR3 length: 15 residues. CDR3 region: CASSMTSGRGNEQFF. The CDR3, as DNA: TGCGCCAGCAGCATGACTAGCGGGAGGGGGAATGAGCAGTTCTTC.

CDR3 DNA: TGTGCCAGCAGCTTAGAATCGGGGACTCTAGAGACCCAGTACTTC. Residues: CASSLESGTLETQYF. The chain joins TRBV7-2 to TRBJ2-5, with D maybe TRBD2 (6 bases). The CDR3 is 15 residues long. V was trimmed by 1 base and J by 4 bases, leaving 13 bases between them. Germline CDR1 SGHTA, CDR2 FQGNSA.

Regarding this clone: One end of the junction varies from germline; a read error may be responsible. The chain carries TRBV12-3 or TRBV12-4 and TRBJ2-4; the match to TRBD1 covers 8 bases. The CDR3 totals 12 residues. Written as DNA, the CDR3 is TGTGCCAGCAGTTTTGGACAGGGCAGAGGGAACTTC. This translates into CASSFGQGRGNF.